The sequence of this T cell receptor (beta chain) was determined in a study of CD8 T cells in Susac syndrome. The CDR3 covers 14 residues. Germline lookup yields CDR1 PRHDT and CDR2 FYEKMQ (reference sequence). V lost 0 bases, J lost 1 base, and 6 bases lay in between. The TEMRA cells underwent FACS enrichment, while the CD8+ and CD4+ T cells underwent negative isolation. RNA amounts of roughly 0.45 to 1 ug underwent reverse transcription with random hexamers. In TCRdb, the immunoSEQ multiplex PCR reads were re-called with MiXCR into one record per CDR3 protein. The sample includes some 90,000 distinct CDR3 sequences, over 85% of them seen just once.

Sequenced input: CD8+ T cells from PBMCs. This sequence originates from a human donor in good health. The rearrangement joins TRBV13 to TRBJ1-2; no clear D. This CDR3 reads CASSLGKGNYGYTF. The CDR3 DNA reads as TGTGCCAGCAGCTTAGGCAAGGGTAACTATGGCTACACCTTC.